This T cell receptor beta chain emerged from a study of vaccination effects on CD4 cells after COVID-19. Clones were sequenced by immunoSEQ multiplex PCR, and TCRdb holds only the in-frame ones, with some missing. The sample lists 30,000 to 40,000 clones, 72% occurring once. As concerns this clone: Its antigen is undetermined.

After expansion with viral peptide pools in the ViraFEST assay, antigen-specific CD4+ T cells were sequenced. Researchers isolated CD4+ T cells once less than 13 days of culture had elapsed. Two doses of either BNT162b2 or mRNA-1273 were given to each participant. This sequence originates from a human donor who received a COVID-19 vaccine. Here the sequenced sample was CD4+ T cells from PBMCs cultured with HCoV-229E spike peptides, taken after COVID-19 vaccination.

CDR3 sequence: CASSASETQYF. The CDR3 DNA follows: TGTGCCAGCAGTGCATCCGAGACCCAGTACTTC. This chain joins TRBV2 and TRBJ2-5; no reliable D call. CDR1 and CDR2 from the germline V gene are SNHLY and FYNNEI. V was clipped by 4 bases and J by 5 bases, with 5 bases between them. This CDR3 comprises 11 residues.